This record concerns one T cell receptor beta chain sequence. Its cognate antigen is unknown. These data originate in a study of human T cells and chemical hapten exposure. At the level of the study: Donors were sensitized with 2% DPC on the upper inner arm.

The V end was cut by 0 bases, the J end by 5 bases, with 13 bases between. The length of the CDR3 is 15 residues. The germline V gene has CDR1 LNHNV and CDR2 YYDKDF (reference sequence). TCRdb reanalysed the RACE reads using MiXCR and keeps one entry per CDR3 protein. The table lists approximately 60,000 distinct CDR3 sequences, 7% to 10% of them singletons. Time point specified: patch test 1, 2 weeks after DPC sensitization. Documented treatment: therapeutic diphenylcyclopropenone sensitization with weekly scalp DPC. Study findings and constraints: Unchanged with DPC sensitization were TCRs above 1 in 1000 frequency.

The sequence was collected from a woman aged 40 to 50 with alopecia areata. Some clones in this sample may be carry-over from other donors' samples. Material: whole blood, obtained in connection with sensitization to the hapten diphenylcyclopropenone (DPC). The V gene is TRBV15, the J gene TRBJ1-1, with a tentative D call TRBD1 (6 bases). CDR3 in DNA: TGTGCCACCAGCAGAGATCGCCGGAGGGGGACTGAAGCTTTCTTT. It is translated as CATSRDRRRGTEAFF.